This TCR beta chain appears in the sequencing data of a study of CXCR3-negative and CXCR3-positive naive CD8 T cells. The wider study: The libraries yielded around 140 million TRB reads, about 1.5 +/- 0.3 million each.

From germline, CDR1 is SQVTM and CDR2 ANQGSEA. This CDR3 has 11 amino acids. The libraries of TRB cDNA were prepared using 5' RACE with UMI labels. From its re-call of the 5' RACE reads, TCRdb lists each CDR3 protein once, without DNA. The listing contains tens of thousands of distinct CDR3 sequences. Remarks on this clonotype: Its cognate antigen is unknown.

Study conclusions and caveats: Cryopreservation partially decreased CXCR3 expression, and most assays used fresh PBMCs. Naive CXCR3-negative cells resembled naive CXCR3-positive cells in TRBV-TRBJ usage; memory cells differed. Naive subsets were similarly diverse, while memory CD8+ repertoires were much less diverse.

This chain uses TRBV29-1 with TRBJ1-1. The source is a human donor in good health. Some clones in this sample may be carry-over from other donors' samples. Sequencing was done on a sample of memory CD8+ T cells from blood. The CDR3 loop reads CSVGANTEAFF.